This T cell receptor beta chain was documented in a study of blood T cells in healthy people across ages. The table lists this clonotype with a few counts. Germline trimming cut 7 bases from V and 6 bases from J; bases unmatched to any gene: 8. Germline CDR1 and CDR2: MDHEN and SYDVKM. CDR3 length: 14 residues. Using a J-beta primer mix together with a sample-barcoded 5' primer, a second PCR was run for roughly 7 to 11 cycles. TCRdb analysed the 5' RACE reads with MiXCR anew, one entry per CDR3 protein. The sample includes 760,000 or so distinct CDR3 sequences, 25% of them seen just once. These data are also associated with another study on T cells of mothers and their children. From that report: Researchers report slightly higher, though non-significant, overlap in related mother-child pairs than in unrelated pairs.

The rearrangement uses TRBV28 and TRBJ1-5, with 8 bases identical to TRBD1. The sequenced sample was blood. The TCR sequence derives from a boy between 10 and 17 years old in good health. The CDR3 region has the DNA TGTGCCAGCAACGAGGACAGGGTGGCTCAGCCCCAGCATTTT. The encoded protein is CASNEDRVAQPQHF.